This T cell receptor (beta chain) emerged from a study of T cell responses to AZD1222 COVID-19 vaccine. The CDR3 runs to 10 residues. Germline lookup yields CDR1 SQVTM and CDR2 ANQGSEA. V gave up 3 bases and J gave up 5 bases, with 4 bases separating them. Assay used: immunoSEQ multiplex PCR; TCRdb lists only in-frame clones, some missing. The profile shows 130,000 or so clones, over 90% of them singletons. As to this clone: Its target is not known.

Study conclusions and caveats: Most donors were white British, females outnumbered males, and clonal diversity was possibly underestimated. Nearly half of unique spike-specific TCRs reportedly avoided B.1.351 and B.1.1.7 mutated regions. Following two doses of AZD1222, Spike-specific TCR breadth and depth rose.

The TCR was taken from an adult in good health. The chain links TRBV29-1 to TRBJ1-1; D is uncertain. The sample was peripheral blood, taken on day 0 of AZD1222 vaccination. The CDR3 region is CSVEETEAFF. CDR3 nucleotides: TGCAGCGTTGAGGAAACTGAAGCTTTCTTT. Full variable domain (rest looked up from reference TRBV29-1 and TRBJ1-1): SAVISQKPSRDICQRGTSLTIQCQVDSQVTMMFWYRQQPGQSLTLIATANQGSEATYESGFVIDKFPISRPNLTFSTLTVSNMSPEDSSIYLCSVEETEAFFGQGTRLTVV.